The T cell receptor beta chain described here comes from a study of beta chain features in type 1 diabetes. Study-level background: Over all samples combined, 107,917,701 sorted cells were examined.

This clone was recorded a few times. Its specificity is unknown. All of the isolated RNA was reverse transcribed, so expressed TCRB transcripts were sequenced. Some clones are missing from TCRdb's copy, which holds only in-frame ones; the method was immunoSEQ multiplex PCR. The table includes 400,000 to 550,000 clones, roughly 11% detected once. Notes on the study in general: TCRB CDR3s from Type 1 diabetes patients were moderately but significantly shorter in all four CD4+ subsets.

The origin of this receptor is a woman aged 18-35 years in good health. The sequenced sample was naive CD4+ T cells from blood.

CDR3 loop: CATSRDRADQFF. The CDR3 DNA reads TGTGCCACCAGCAGAGACCGAGCGGACCAGTTCTTC. The chain is built from TRBV15 and TRBJ2-1; D might be TRBD2 (5 bases). CDR3 size: 12 residues. Trimming stripped 0 bases from V and 13 bases from J, with 10 bases between. Germline CDR1 is LNHNV and CDR2 is YYDKDF (reference sequence).